These 19 T cell receptor beta chains share one sample of origin, sequenced in a study of blood T cell repertoires in COVID-19. Produced via immunoSEQ multiplex PCR; TCRdb's table is partial and in-frame only. This sample carries around 140,000 clones, about 72% of them seen once, and the ten largest clones take 1.5% to 2%. The sequenced material came from peripheral blood. All receptors derive from a woman in her 70s with acute or convalescent COVID-19.

This rearrangement joins TRBV5-1 to TRBJ2-5, with 10 bases matching TRBD1. Germline trimming cut 4 bases from V and 6 bases from J; bases unmatched to any gene: 9. This CDR3 region has 15 residues. Germline V CDR1 and CDR2: SGHRS, YFSETQ. CDR3: CASSTSGQGQKTQYF. CDR3 nucleotide sequence: TGCGCCAGCAGCACGTCGGGACAGGGGCAGAAGACCCAGTACTTC.

The chain is built from TRBV7-6 and TRBJ2-7, with D perhaps TRBD1 (6 bases). The germline V and J ends were trimmed by 2 bases and 1 base, with 15 bases remaining between them. The CDR3 length is 16 residues. Germline CDR1 and CDR2: SGHVS and FNYEAQ. This CDR3 is CASSLSRGGRSYEQYF. CDR3 in DNA: TGTGCCAGCAGCTTAAGCCGAGGGGGTAGGTCCTACGAGCAGTACTTC.

The rearrangement links TRBV27 to TRBJ1-5; D not certain. Germline lookup yields CDR1 MNHEY and CDR2 SMNVEV (reference sequence). The CDR3 is 15 amino acids. V dropped 2 bases and J dropped 1 base, with 9 bases sitting between them. The CDR3 sequence: CASSLNAGSNQPQHF. The CDR3 region has the DNA TGTGCCAGCAGTTTAAACGCGGGAAGCAATCAGCCCCAGCATTTT.

The chain combines TRBV7-2 with TRBJ1-5; 10 bases agree with TRBD1. J was trimmed by 2 bases and V by 5 bases; bases with no gene match: 6. The CDR3 extends over 16 amino acids. Germline lookup yields CDR1 SGHTA and CDR2 FQGNSA. CDR3 sequence reads: CASSVTGGYGNQPQHF. The CDR3 DNA is TGTGCCAGCAGCGTGACAGGGGGCTATGGCAATCAGCCCCAGCATTTT.

This clone was seen more than once but under ten times. The chain combines TRBV2 with TRBJ1-1, with D perhaps TRBD1 (6 bases). Germline V gives CDR1 SNHLY, CDR2 FYNNEI. V was cut by 7 bases and J by 5 bases, with 14 bases left in between. The CDR3 runs to 13 residues. CDR3 DNA: TGTGCCAGCACCTCCAGGGGTGTGACTGAAGCTTTCTTT. Protein: CASTSRGVTEAFF.

This chain uses TRBV19 with TRBJ1-3; D gene ambiguous. Germline-derived CDR1 and CDR2 are LNHDA and SQIVND (reference sequence). This CDR3 is 15 amino acids long. V dropped 7 bases and J dropped 2 bases, with 15 bases sitting between them. CDR3 coding DNA: TGTGCCAGTAATACCCCGGCAGGTACTGGAAACACCATATATTTT. Protein: CASNTPAGTGNTIYF.

The chain joins TRBV28 to TRBJ1-3; D is uncertain. The CDR3 runs 13 residues. Trimming stripped 5 bases from V and 2 bases from J, with 7 bases between. Germline CDR1 reads MDHEN; CDR2 reads SYDVKM. CDR3 residues: CASSRSTGNTIYF. The CDR3 nucleotides are TGTGCCAGCAGTCGGTCAACTGGAAACACCATATATTTT.

The chain is built from TRBV30 and TRBJ2-7, with TRBD1 identical over 7 bases. Germline loops: CDR1 GTSNPN, CDR2 SVGIG (reference sequence). The CDR3 sequence is 14 residues long. V dropped 0 bases and J dropped 2; count of bases not matched to a gene: 4. The chain's CDR3 is CAWSVLGQPYEQYF. The CDR3, as DNA: TGTGCCTGGAGTGTACTGGGACAGCCCTACGAGCAGTACTTC.

The count of this clone is one. V gene TRBV5-4 combines with J gene TRBJ2-2, with no clear D. In germline, CDR1 is SGHNT, CDR2 YYREEE (reference sequence). The CDR3 is 15 residues long. With 0 bases removed from V and 0 bases from J, the gap between germline ends came to 6 bases. This CDR3 reads CASSLVGANTGELFF. CDR3 in DNA: TGTGCCAGCAGCTTGGTAGGAGCGAACACCGGGGAGCTGTTTTTT.

The rearrangement joins TRBV6-5 to TRBJ1-2, with a tentative D call TRBD1 (5 bases). V was pared by 6 bases and J by 14 bases, with 25 bases between. CDR3 length: 14 amino acids. Germline loops: CDR1 MNHEY, CDR2 SVGAGI. The CDR3, as DNA: TGTGCCAGCAGCCGACAGCCGAGATCCTATGGGGGGACCTTC. Amino acids: CASSRQPRSYGGTF.

The V call is TRBV28, the J call TRBJ2-3; D is perhaps TRBD2 (6 bases). Trimming shortened V by 5 bases and J by 6 bases, and 9 bases separated the two germline ends. CDR1 and CDR2 from the germline V gene are MDHEN and SYDVKM. The CDR3 spans 12 residues. The CDR3 coding sequence is TGTGCCAGCAGTACTCTAGCGGATACGCAGTATTTT. Translation: CASSTLADTQYF.

The chain employs TRBV28 and TRBJ1-1, with D perhaps matching TRBD1 (6 bases). Trimming stripped 6 bases from V and 0 bases from J, with 8 bases between. Looked up from germline, CDR1 is MDHEN and CDR2 is SYDVKM. CDR3 length: 13 amino acids. The CDR3 spells CASRGQMNTEAFF. CDR3 in DNA: TGTGCCAGCAGGGGACAAATGAACACTGAAGCTTTCTTT.

V gene TRBV21-1 combines with J gene TRBJ2-7; TRBD2 is the table's D call, not checked against the DNA. TRBV21-1 is tagged as a pseudogene. The CDR3 is made up of 14 amino acids. The CDR3 sequence is CATPGGRIPYEQYF. The DNA for the CDR3 is TGTGCCACCCCCGGGGGGCGTATTCCCTACGAGCAGTACTTC.

The gene calls are TRBV5-1 and TRBJ2-5, with 11 bases aligning to TRBD2. CDR1 is SGHRS and CDR2 is YFSETQ in the germline V gene. Trimming cost V 2 bases and J 2 bases; bases outside gene matches: 2. This CDR3 has 15 residues. The CDR3 spells CASSFGTSGQETQYF. CDR3 coding DNA: TGCGCCAGCAGCTTCGGGACTAGCGGACAAGAGACCCAGTACTTC.

A remark on this clone: One end of the junction varies from germline; a read error may be responsible. The rearrangement links TRBV7-9 to TRBJ2-1; D remains ambiguous. Per germline, CDR1 SEHNR and CDR2 FQNEAQ (reference sequence). The length of the CDR3 is 11 residues. The CDR3 region has the DNA TGTGCCAGCAGCTCCGACAATGAGCAGTTCTTC. Translating it yields CASSSDNEQFF.

The rearrangement joins TRBV30 to TRBJ2-5; 8 bases fit TRBD1. CDR1 and CDR2 from the germline V gene are GTSNPN and SVGIG (reference sequence). The trim removed 3 bases at V and 4 bases at J, leaving 10 bases unmatched. This CDR3 spans 15 amino acids. The CDR3 spells CAWRKDRAGGETQYF. CDR3 nucleotide sequence: TGTGCCTGGAGAAAGGACAGGGCCGGCGGAGAGACCCAGTACTTC.

The rearrangement uses TRBV5-1 and TRBJ1-1, with unresolved D. Germline V lookup: CDR1 SGHRS, CDR2 YFSETQ. This CDR3 contains 11 residues. V lost 4 bases, J lost 2 bases, and 3 bases lay in between. The CDR3 loop is CASSQNTEAFF. As DNA, the CDR3 is TGCGCCAGCAGCCAAAACACTGAAGCTTTCTTT.

The chain uses TRBV5-6 and TRBJ1-3; D call uncertain. CDR1 and CDR2 (germline): SGHDT, YYEEEE. This CDR3 spans 16 amino acids. V shed 0 bases and J shed 4 bases, with 14 bases lying between them. CDR3 sequence reads: CASSLEAGSRGNTIYF. CDR3 sequence (DNA): TGTGCCAGCAGCTTGGAGGCGGGGAGCCGCGGAAACACCATATATTTT. Based on the CDR3 plus reference TRBV5-6 and TRBJ1-3, the full variable domain is DAGVTQSPTHLIKTRGQQVTLRCSPKSGHDTVSWYQQALGQGPQFIFQYYEEEERQRGNFPDRFSGHQFPNYSSELNVNALLLGDSALYLCASSLEAGSRGNTIYFGEGSWLTVV.

The chain recombines TRBV28 with TRBJ2-7, with D perhaps TRBD1 (5 bases). This CDR3 has 15 amino acids. The V gene's germline CDR1 is MDHEN and CDR2 SYDVKM. V gave up 5 bases and J gave up 1 base, with 15 bases separating them. The CDR3 DNA follows: TGTGCCAGCAGTGGAAGACAGTTACTTTCCTACGAGCAGTACTTC. Translated: CASSGRQLLSYEQYF.